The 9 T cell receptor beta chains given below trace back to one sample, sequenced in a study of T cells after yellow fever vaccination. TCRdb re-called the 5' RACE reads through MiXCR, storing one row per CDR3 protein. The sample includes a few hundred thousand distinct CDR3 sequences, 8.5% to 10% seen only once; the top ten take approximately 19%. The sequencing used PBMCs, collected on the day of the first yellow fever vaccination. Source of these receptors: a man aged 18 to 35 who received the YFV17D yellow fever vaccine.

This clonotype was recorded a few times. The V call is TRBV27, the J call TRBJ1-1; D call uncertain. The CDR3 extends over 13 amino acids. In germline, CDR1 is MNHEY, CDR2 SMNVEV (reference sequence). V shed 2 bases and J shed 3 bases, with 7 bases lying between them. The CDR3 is CASSLGADTEAFF. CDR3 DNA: TGTGCCAGCAGTTTAGGAGCGGACACTGAAGCTTTCTTT.

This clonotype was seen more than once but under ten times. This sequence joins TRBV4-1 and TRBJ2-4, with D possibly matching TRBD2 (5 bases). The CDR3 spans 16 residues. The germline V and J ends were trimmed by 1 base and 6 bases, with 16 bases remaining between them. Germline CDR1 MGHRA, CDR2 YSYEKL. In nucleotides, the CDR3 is TGCGCCAGCAGCCAAGTGCTTAACAGCGAGGGAAACATTCAGTACTTC. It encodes CASSQVLNSEGNIQYF.

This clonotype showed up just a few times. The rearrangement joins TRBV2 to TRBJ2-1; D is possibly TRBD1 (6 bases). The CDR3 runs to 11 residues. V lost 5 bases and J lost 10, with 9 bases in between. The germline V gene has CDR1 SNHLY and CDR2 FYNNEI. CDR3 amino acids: CASSPQGEQFF. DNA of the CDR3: TGTGCCAGCAGTCCACAGGGAGAGCAGTTCTTC.

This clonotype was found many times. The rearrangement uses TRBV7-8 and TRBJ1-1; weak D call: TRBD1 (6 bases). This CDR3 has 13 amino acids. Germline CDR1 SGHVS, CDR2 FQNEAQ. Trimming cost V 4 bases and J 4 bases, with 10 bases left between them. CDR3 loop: CASSSNRATEAFF. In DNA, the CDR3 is TGTGCCAGCAGCTCCAACAGGGCCACTGAAGCTTTCTTT.

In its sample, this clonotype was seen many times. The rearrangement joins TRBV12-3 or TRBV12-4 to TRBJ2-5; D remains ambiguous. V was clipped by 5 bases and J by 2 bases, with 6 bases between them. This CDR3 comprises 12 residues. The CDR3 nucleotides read TGTGCCAGCAGTGACTGGCAAGAGACCCAGTACTTC. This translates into CASSDWQETQYF.

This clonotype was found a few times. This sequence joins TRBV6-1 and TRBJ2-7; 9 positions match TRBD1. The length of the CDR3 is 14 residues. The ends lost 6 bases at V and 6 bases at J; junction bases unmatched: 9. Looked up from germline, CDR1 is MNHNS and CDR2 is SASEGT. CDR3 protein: CASSATRDRVEQYV. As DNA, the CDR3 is TGTGCCAGCAGCGCGACACGGGACAGGGTCGAGCAGTACGTC.

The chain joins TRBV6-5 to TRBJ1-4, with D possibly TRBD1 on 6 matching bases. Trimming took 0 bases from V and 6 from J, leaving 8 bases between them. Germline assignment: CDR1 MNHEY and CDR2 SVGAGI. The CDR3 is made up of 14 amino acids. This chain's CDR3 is CASSYSGGYEKLFF. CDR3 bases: TGTGCCAGCAGTTACTCCGGGGGCTATGAAAAACTGTTTTTT.

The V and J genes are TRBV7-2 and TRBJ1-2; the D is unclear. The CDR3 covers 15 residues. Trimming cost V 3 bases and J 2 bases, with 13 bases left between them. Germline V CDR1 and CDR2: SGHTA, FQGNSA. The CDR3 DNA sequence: TGTGCCAGCAGCTTGGACCCCCGATCGAACTATGGCTACACCTTC. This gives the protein CASSLDPRSNYGYTF.

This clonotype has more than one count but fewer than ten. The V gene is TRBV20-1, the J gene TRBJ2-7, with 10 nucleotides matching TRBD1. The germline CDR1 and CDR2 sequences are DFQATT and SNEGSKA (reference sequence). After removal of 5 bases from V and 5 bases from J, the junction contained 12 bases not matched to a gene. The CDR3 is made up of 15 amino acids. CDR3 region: CSALFPGQGRDEQYV. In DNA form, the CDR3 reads TGCAGTGCTTTGTTTCCGGGACAGGGGCGAGACGAGCAGTACGTC.